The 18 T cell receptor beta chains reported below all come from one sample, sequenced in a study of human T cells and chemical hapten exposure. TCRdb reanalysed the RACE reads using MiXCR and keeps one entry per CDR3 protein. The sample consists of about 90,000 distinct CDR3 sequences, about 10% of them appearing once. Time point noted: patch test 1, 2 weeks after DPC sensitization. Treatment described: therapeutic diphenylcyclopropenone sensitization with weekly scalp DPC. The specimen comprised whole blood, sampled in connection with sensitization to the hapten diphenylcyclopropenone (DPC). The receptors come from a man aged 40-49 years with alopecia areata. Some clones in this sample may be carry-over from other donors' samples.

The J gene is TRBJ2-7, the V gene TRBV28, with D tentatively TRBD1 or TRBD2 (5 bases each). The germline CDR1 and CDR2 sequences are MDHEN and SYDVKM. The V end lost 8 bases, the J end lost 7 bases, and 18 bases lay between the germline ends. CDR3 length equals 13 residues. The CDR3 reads CASGGSVLGEQYV. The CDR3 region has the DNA TGTGCCAGCGGGGGAAGTGTGTTAGGAGAGCAGTACGTC.

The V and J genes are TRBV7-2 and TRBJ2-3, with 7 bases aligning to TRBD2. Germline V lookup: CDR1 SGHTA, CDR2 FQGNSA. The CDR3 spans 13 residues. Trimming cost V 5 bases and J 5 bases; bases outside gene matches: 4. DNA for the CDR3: TGTGCCAGCAGCCGACTAGCAAAAGATACGCAGTATTTT. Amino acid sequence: CASSRLAKDTQYF.

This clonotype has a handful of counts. The CDR3 region has the DNA TGTGCCAGCAGTACACCCTGGACAGGAGTCTCCTATGGCTACACCTTC. Translation gives CASSTPWTGVSYGYTF. V gene TRBV28 combines with J gene TRBJ1-2; 7 positions match TRBD1. The V and J ends lost 5 bases and 4 bases, in that order; junction bases with no gene match: 13. Germline V gene sequence: CDR1 MDHEN, CDR2 SYDVKM. The CDR3 is 16 residues long.

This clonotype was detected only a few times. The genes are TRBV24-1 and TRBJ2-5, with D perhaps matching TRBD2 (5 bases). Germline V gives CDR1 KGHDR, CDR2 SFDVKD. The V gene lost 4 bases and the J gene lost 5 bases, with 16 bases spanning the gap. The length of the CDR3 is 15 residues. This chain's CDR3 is CATSDSGRFGETQYF. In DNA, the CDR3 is TGTGCCACCAGTGACAGCGGAAGGTTCGGGGAGACCCAGTACTTC.

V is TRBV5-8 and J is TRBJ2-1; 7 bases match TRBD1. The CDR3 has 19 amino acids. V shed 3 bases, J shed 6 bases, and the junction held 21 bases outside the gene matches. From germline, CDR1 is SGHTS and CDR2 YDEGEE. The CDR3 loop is CASSWETQGFWPTGNEQFF. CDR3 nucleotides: TGTGCCAGCAGCTGGGAGACACAGGGGTTTTGGCCCACGGGCAATGAGCAGTTCTTC. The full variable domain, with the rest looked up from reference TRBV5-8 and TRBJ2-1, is EAGVTQSPTHLIKTRGQQATLRCSPISGHTSVYWYQQALGLGLQFLLWYDEGEERNRGNFPPRFSGRQFPNYSSELNVNALELEDSALYLCASSWETQGFWPTGNEQFFGPGTRLTVL.

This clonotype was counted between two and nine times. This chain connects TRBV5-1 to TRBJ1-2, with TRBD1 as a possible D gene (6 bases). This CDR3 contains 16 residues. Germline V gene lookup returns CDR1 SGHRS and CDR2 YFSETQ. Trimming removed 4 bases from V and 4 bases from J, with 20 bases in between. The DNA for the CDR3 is TGCGCCAGCAGCCTACAACAGGGAGGTGACGGCTATGGCTACACCTTC. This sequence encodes CASSLQQGGDGYGYTF.

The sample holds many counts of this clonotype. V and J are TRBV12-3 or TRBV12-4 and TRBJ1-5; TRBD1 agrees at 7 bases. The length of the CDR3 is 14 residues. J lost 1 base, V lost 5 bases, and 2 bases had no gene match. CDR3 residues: CASSTGVSNQPQHF. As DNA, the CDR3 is TGTGCCAGCAGTACAGGGGTAAGCAATCAGCCCCAGCATTTT.

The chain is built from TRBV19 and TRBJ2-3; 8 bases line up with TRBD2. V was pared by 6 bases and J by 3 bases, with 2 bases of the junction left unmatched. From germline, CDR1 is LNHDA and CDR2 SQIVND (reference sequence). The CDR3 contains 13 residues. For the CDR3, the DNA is TGTGCCAGTAGGAGCGGGAGTACAGATACGCAGTATTTT. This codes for CASRSGSTDTQYF.

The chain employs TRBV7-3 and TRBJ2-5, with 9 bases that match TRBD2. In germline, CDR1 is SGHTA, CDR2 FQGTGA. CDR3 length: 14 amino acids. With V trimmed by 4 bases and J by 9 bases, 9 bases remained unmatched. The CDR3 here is CASSSSGVSPAQYF. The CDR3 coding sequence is TGTGCCAGCAGCTCTAGCGGGGTGTCACCGGCCCAGTACTTC.

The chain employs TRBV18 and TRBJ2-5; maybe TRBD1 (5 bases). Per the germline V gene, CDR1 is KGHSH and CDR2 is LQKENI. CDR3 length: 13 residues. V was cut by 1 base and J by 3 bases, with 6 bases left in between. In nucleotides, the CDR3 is TGTGCCAGCTCACCACGCAGGGAAGAGACCCAGTACTTC. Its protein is CASSPRREETQYF.

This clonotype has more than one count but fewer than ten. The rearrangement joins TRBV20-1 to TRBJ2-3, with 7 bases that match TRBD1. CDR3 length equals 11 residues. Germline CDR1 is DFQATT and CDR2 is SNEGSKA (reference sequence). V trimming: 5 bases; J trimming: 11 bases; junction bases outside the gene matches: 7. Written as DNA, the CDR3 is TGCAGTGCTGAAGTAGGGGGCAAGCAGTATTTT. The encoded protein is CSAEVGGKQYF.

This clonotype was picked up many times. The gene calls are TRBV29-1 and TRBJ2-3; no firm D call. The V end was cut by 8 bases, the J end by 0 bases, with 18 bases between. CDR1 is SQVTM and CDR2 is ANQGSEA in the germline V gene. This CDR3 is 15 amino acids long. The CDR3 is CSLLQTGVSTDTQYF. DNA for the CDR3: TGCAGCCTTCTCCAGACCGGAGTTAGCACAGATACGCAGTATTTT.

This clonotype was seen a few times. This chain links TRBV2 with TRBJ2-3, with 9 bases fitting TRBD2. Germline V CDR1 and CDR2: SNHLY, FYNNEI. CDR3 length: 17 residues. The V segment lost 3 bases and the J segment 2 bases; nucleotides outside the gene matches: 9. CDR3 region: CASSDLLAGLATDTQYF. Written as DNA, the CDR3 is TGTGCCAGCAGTGATTTGCTAGCGGGACTAGCCACAGATACGCAGTATTTT. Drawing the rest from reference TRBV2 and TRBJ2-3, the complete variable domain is EPEVTQTPSHQVTQMGQEVILRCVPISNHLYFYWYRQILGQKVEFLVSFYNNEISEKSEIFDDQFSVERPDGSNFTLKIRSTKLEDSAMYFCASSDLLAGLATDTQYFGPGTRLTVL.

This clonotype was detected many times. CDR3 nucleotides: TGCAGTGCTTTCCCTAGCGGGACAGGCTACGAGCAGTACTTC. Its translation is CSAFPSGTGYEQYF. J is TRBJ2-7 and V is TRBV20-1, with a weak D call TRBD2 (9 bases). This CDR3 has 14 residues. V lost 5 bases and J lost 3, with 17 bases in between. Looked up from germline, CDR1 is DFQATT and CDR2 is SNEGSKA (reference sequence).

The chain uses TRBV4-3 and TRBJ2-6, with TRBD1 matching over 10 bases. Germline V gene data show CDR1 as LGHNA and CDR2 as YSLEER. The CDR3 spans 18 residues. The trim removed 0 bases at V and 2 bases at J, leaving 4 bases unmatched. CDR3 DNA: TGCGCCAGCAGCCAAGACCGACAGGGGGCGGCTGGGGCCAACGTCCTGACTTTC. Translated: CASSQDRQGAAGANVLTF.

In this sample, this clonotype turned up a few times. The CDR3 spells CSARPRLAGRRDTQYF. In DNA, the CDR3 is TGCAGTGCTAGACCAAGACTAGCGGGACGAAGAGATACGCAGTATTTT. The chain links TRBV20-1 to TRBJ2-3; 11 nucleotides match TRBD2. CDR3 length: 16 amino acids. Looked up from germline, CDR1 is DFQATT and CDR2 is SNEGSKA (reference sequence). The J segment lost 5 bases and the V segment lost 2 bases, leaving 9 bases of the junction unmatched.

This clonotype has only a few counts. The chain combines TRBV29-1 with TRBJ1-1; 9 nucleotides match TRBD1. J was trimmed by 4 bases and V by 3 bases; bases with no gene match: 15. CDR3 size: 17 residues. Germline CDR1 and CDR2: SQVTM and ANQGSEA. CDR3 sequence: CSVDGTGGYGGATEAFF. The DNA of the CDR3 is TGCAGCGTTGACGGCACAGGGGGCTATGGAGGAGCCACTGAAGCTTTCTTT. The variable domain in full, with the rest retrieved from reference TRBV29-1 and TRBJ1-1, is SAVISQKPSRDICQRGTSLTIQCQVDSQVTMMFWYRQQPGQSLTLIATANQGSEATYESGFVIDKFPISRPNLTFSTLTVSNMSPEDSSIYLCSVDGTGGYGGATEAFFGQGTRLTVV.

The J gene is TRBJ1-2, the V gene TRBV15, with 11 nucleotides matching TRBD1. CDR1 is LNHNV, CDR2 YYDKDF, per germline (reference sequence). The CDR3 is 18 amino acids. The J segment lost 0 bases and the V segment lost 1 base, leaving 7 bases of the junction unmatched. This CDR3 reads CATSRGGTGGSPNYGYTF. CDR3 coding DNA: TGTGCCACCAGCAGAGGGGGGACAGGGGGATCCCCTAACTATGGCTACACCTTC.